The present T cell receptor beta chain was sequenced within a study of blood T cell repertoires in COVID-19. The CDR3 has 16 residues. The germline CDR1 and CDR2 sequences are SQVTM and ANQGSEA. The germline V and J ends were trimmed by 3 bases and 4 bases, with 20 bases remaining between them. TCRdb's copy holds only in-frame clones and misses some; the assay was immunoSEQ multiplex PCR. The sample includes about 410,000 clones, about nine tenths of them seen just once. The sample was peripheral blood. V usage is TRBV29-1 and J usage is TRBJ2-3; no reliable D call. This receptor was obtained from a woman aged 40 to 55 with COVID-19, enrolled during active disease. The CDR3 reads CSVEVILGPKADTQYF. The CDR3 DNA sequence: TGCAGCGTTGAGGTGATATTGGGCCCCAAGGCAGATACGCAGTATTTT.